A single T cell receptor beta chain is shown here with its context. This clone was counted a single time. Its antigen specificity is not known. One base away there is no much larger clone; base qualities are not given. This sample was included in a study of blood T cell repertoires in COVID-19 (dated by TCRdb to 2020 to 2022). Concerning the study at large: The collaborator samples originated in the United States, Italy and Spain and spanned the acute and convalescent phases of COVID-19. Subjects who had been exposed to COVID-19, were actively infected with it, or had recovered from it provided the deeply sampled blood TCRbeta repertoires that made up the dataset. Sample metadata almost always included a de-identified subject ID, COVID-19 status, age in years and sex. A freely available public database, intended as a resource for researchers studying the immune response to SARS-CoV-2, is where the repertoires were released. Where available, HLA class I and class II types were obtained from metadata supplied by the sample provider rather than from assay-based typing. The material from the prospective study consisted of cDNA or gDNA derived from T cells, B-cell-depleted T cells, or PBMCs. Samples were obtained from the ongoing ImmuneRACE study (first 160 participants) and from approximately 1,200 subjects provided by 6 global collaborators.

V lost 5 bases and J lost 4 bases; the stretch between them is 9 bases long. Reading the germline V gene gives CDR1 SGHNT and CDR2 YENEEA. There are 13 amino acids in the CDR3, from cysteine to phenylalanine inclusive. The DNA shown is the 39-base CDR3, in frame from base 1. TCRbeta CDR3 regions were amplified from genomic DNA by means of the immunoSEQ Assay, a bias-controlled multiplex PCR. Per the original workflow: The number of nucleated cells in each sample was estimated from the amplification of reference gene primers within the assay. Sequence reads were collapsed and filtered to measure the absolute abundance of every unique TCRbeta CDR3 rearrangement. Productive Simpson clonality was computed per sample as the square root of Simpson's diversity index over productive rearrangements. In its TCRdb copy, this immuneACCESS table keeps in-frame sequences only and misses some clones. Where compared with another copy, unresolved V genes explain less than half of these, and the others have no known cause. Clonal size and the V and J genes are those of that table, whereas D and trimming came from the DNA. In this sample the table shows about 250,000 clones, approximately 86% of which occur a single time. The ten most abundant clones make up around 1.5% of the sample.

Another Seattle source contributed samples from volunteer blood donors who had recovered from COVID-19. Collaborating institutions collected whole blood in K2EDTA tubes following their own protocols. For TCRbeta analysis, collaborators shipped samples in one of three forms: frozen whole blood, isolated PBMCs, or DNA extracted from either of those sample types. Points the paper makes about the study in general: How much clinical and demographic metadata was included differed by source and by participant, and the metadata was provided uncurated.

Recombination linked TRBV11-3 to TRBJ1-3; D gene: possibly TRBD1, on 5 matching bases. The sequencing input was peripheral blood. The sequence came from a woman aged 60 to 75 who had recovered from COVID-19. The sequenced DNA is TGTGCCAGCAGCACCGACAGCGGAAACACCATATATTTT. Its amino acids are CASSTDSGNTIYF.